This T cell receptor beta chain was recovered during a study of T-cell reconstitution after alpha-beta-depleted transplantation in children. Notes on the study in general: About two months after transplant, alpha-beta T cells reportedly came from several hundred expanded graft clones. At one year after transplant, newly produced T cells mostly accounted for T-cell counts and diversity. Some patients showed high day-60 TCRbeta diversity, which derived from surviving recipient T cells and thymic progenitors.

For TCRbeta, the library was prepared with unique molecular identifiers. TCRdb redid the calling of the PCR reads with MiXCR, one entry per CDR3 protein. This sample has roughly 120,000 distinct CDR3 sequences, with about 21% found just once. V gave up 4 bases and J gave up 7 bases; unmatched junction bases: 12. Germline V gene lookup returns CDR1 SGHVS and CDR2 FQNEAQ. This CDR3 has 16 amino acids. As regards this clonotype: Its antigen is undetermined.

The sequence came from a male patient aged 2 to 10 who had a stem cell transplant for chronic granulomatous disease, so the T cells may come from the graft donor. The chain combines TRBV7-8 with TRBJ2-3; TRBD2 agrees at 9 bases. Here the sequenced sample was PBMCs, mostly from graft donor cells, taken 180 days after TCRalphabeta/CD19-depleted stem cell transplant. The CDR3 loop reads CASSSWQAGGLNTQYF. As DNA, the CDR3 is TGTGCCAGCAGCTCTTGGCAAGCGGGGGGACTGAATACGCAGTATTTT.